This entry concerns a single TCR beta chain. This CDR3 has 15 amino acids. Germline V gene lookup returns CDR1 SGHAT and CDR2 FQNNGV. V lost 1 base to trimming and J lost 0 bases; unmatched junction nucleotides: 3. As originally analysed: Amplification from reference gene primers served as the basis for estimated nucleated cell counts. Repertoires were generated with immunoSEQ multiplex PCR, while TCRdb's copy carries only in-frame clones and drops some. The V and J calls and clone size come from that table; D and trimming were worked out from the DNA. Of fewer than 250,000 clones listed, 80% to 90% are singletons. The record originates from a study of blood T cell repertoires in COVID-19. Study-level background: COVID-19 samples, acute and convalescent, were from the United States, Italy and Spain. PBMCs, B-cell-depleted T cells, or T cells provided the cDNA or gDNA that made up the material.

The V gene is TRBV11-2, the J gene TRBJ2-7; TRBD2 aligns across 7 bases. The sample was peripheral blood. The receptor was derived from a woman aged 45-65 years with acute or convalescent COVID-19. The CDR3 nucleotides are TGTGCCAGCAGCTTAGCGGGGGGTTTCTCCTACGAGCAGTACTTC. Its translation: CASSLAGGFSYEQYF. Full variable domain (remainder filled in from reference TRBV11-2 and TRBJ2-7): EAGVAQSPRYKIIEKRQSVAFWCNPISGHATLYWYQQILGQGPKLLIQFQNNGVVDDSQLPKDRFSAERLKGVDSTLKIQPAKLEDSAVYLCASSLAGGFSYEQYFGPGTRLTVT.